The present TCR beta chain was sequenced within a study of T cell responses to AZD1222 COVID-19 vaccine. Study findings and constraints: Only 5 or 6 AZD1222 recipients were seropositive at baseline.

The CDR3 has 13 amino acids. Here immunoSEQ multiplex PCR was the method, and the copy in TCRdb shows in-frame clones only, minus some. The data contain about 97,000 clones, about 88% of them seen just once; the ten biggest clones take up roughly 3%. As concerns this clone: The antigen remains unidentified.

This sample comprised peripheral blood, obtained on day 0 of AZD1222 vaccination. This receptor was obtained from an adult in good health. The genes are TRBV12-2 and TRBJ1-5. TRBV12-2 is deemed a pseudogene. Here the CDR3 DNA reads TGTGCAAGTCGCCCGCGGGCCAATCAGCCCCAGCATTTT. It encodes CASRPRANQPQHF.